A selection of T cell receptor beta chains follows, all from one sample in a study of shared clonotypes between healthy human individuals. This table comes from immunoSEQ multiplex PCR, and its TCRdb copy is limited to in-frame clones, with some not included. The repertoire holds fewer than 1.6 million clones, with about 98.5% as singletons. The source material was naive CD4+ T cells sorted from blood. These TCRs come from a man aged 25 to 40 in good health. CDR3s include the opening cysteine and the closing phenylalanine or tryptophan. Each record gives: CDR3 length, D gene, J gene, clone size, V gene, CDR3 DNA, CDR3 protein. The D gene is left open where the match is weak. Only part of the rows carry a size: once, few, many, or a class if the clone is expanded.

17 | . | TRBJ2-1 | . | TRBV5-1 | TGCGCCAGCAGCTTCGGGCCCGGCTCTAGCCTCTACAATGAGCAGTTCTTC | CASSFGPGSSLYNEQFF
17 | . | TRBJ2-2 | . | TRBV28 | TGTGCCAGCAGTAGCGGTGCGTGGGAGCGGAACACCGGGGAGCTGTTTTTT | CASSSGAWERNTGELFF
11 | . | TRBJ2-1 | . | TRBV29-1 | TGCAGCGTTGACTCGGCTGTTGAGCAGTTCTTC | CSVDSAVEQFF
14 | TRBD2 | TRBJ2-7 | . | TRBV5-1 | TGCGCCAGCAGCCAAGTAGCGGGATCGAGTGAGCAGTACTTC | CASSQVAGSSEQYF
16 | . | TRBJ2-3 | . | TRBV5-1 | TGCGCCAGCAGTTTTGACAGTCGAGACTACACAGATACGCAGTATTTT | CASSFDSRDYTDTQYF
15 | TRBD2 | TRBJ2-3 | . | TRBV6-4 | TGTGCCAGCAGTTCCGGGACTAGCATCACAGATACGCAGTATTTT | CASSSGTSITDTQYF
12 | . | TRBJ2-1 | . | TRBV18 | TGTGCCAGCTCACCACCCCAGGTACAGCAGTTCTTC | CASSPPQVQQFF
12 | . | TRBJ1-1 | . | TRBV29-1 | TGCAGCGTTGAAGGAGGGGCGACTGAAGCTTTCTTT | CSVEGGATEAFF
16 | TRBD2 | TRBJ2-1 | . | TRBV11-2 | TGTGCCAGCAGATTCAATAGCGGGAGGGCCTACAATGAGCAGTTCTTC | CASRFNSGRAYNEQFF
19 | TRBD2 | TRBJ2-1 | . | TRBV7-2 | TGTGCCAGCAGCTTAGTCCCAACTAGCGTTTATGGGTCCTACAATGAGCAGTTCTTC | CASSLVPTSVYGSYNEQFF
15 | . | TRBJ2-2 | . | TRBV19 | TGTGCCAGTAGTAGTAGCGGTTCGAACACCGGGGAGCTGTTTTTT | CASSSSGSNTGELFF
16 | TRBD1 | TRBJ1-4 | . | TRBV5-1 | TGCGCCAGCAGGCGGGACAGCCTGGCAACTAATGAAAAACTGTTTTTT | CASRRDSLATNEKLFF
15 | . | TRBJ2-7 | . | TRBV5-5 | TGTGCCAGCAGCTTGGAGGGGGCTAGCGGCTACGAGCAGTACTTC | CASSLEGASGYEQYF
14 | . | TRBJ1-5 | . | TRBV6-5 | TGTGCCAGCAGCCCCGGAGGTACCAATCAGCCCCAGCATTTT | CASSPGGTNQPQHF
16 | TRBD2 | TRBJ2-1 | once | TRBV9 | TGTGCCAGCAGCATTCTAAGCGGGAGCTCCTACAATGAGCAGTTCTTC | CASSILSGSSYNEQFF
13 | . | TRBJ2-5 | . | TRBV25-1 | TGTGCCAGCGGCCGAAGGCGCCAAGAGACCCAGTACTTC | CASGRRRQETQYF
16 | . | TRBJ2-3 | once | TRBV7-6 | TGTGCCAGCAGCCCCCAACAGCGAAGGAGCACAGATACGCAGTATTTT | CASSPQQRRSTDTQYF
16 | . | TRBJ2-2 | . | TRBV9 | TGTGCCAGCAGCTCTGGGGAGGGGGCGAACACCGGGGAGCTGTTTTTT | CASSSGEGANTGELFF
13 | . | TRBJ2-2 | . | TRBV5-1 | TGCGCCAGCAGCCCCAGAGTCACCGGGGAGCTGTTTTTT | CASSPRVTGELFF
16 | . | TRBJ2-1 | . | TRBV18 | TGTGCCAGCTCACCCCAATTGGGAGGGGGAATTAATGAGCAGTTCTTC | CASSPQLGGGINEQFF
19 | TRBD2 | TRBJ2-5 | . | TRBV30 | TGTGCCTGGAGTGTATTCTTCGGGCTAGCGGGAGGGCCGGCGGAGACCCAGTACTTC | CAWSVFFGLAGGPAETQYF
18 | . | TRBJ2-6 | . | TRBV15 | TGTGCCACCAGCAGAGATCCCAGCGGCCTCTCTGGGGCCAACGTCCTGACTTTC | CATSRDPSGLSGANVLTF
14 | TRBD2 | TRBJ2-1 | . | TRBV5-4 | TGTGCCAGCAGCTTCCCGGGAGGGTACAATGAGCAGTTCTTC | CASSFPGGYNEQFF
14 | TRBD2 | TRBJ2-7 | . | TRBV11-2 | TGTGCCAGCAGCCATGGGACTAAACCCTACGAGCAGTACTTC | CASSHGTKPYEQYF
14 | TRBD2 | TRBJ2-7 | . | TRBV18 | TGTGCCAGCTCCAGGACTAGCGGTTCCTACGAGCAGTACTTC | CASSRTSGSYEQYF
13 | . | TRBJ2-7 | . | TRBV28 | TGTGCCAGCAGTTTATGGTCGGCACTAGGGCAGTACTTC | CASSLWSALGQYF
16 | TRBD2 | TRBJ2-7 | . | TRBV18 | TGTGCCAGCTCACCACCGGGGACTAGCGGGGCCTACGAGCAGTACTTC | CASSPPGTSGAYEQYF
15 | . | TRBJ2-7 | . | TRBV7-2 | TGTGCCAGCAGCTTTGGGAGAGCCACCTCCTACGAGCAGTACTTC | CASSFGRATSYEQYF
12 | TRBD2 | TRBJ2-7 | . | TRBV2 | TGTGCCAGCGGAGCGGGACGCCACGAGCAGTACTTC | CASGAGRHEQYF
14 | . | TRBJ2-7 | . | TRBV2 | TGTGCCAGCAGAGCCCAGGGTAGTACCTACGAGCAGTACTTC | CASRAQGSTYEQYF
15 | . | TRBJ1-3 | . | TRBV18 | TGTGCCAGCTCACCGCAGGGGCCCTCTGGAAACACCATATATTTT | CASSPQGPSGNTIYF
16 | . | TRBJ2-7 | . | TRBV7-8 | TGTGCCAGCAGCTTCAGCTCAGGGAAGCACACCTACGAGCAGTACTTC | CASSFSSGKHTYEQYF
15 | . | TRBJ1-5 | . | TRBV30 | TGTGCCTGGAGCGGTTGGGGGGCGGAAAATCAGCCCCAGCATTTT | CAWSGWGAENQPQHF
13 | TRBD1 | TRBJ2-7 | . | TRBV5-6 | TGTGCCAGCAGCTTCAGGGGGAGCTACGAGCAGTACTTC | CASSFRGSYEQYF
13 | . | TRBJ1-2 | few | TRBV9 | TGTGCCAGCAGCGTAGGGGGCGGCTATGGCTACACCTTC | CASSVGGGYGYTF